The 7 T cell receptor beta chains in this list originate from one sample, sequenced in a study of technical replicates of blood from a few donors (dated by TCRdb to 2016 to 2017). Library preparation was by the immunoSEQ multiplex PCR assay. TCRdb obtained this table from immuneACCESS and retained in-frame rearrangements with V and J assigned. These tables miss some clones; where compared with another copy, unresolved V genes account for less than half of the shortfall, and the remainder is unexplained. In this sample the table shows about 83,000 clones, 85% to 95% of which occur a single time. Together, the top ten hold 0.2% to 0.3% of the sample. Input material: T cells isolated from PBMCs. The receptor source for this set is a human donor in good health.

The chain is built from TRBV19 and TRBJ2-1; TRBD2 agrees at 7 bases. The CDR3 contains 16 residues. Trimming cost V 3 bases and J 4 bases; bases outside gene matches: 9. Germline-derived CDR1 and CDR2 are LNHDA and SQIVND (reference sequence). Written as DNA, the CDR3 is TGTGCCAGTAGTATGGGGGGGTGGCGGAATTACAATGAGCAGTTCTTC. Its translation: CASSMGGWRNYNEQFF. Full variable domain (missing parts from reference TRBV19 and TRBJ2-1): DGGITQSPKYLFRKEGQNVTLSCEQNLNHDAMYWYRQDPGQGLRLIYYSQIVNDFQKGDIAEGYSVSREKKESFPLTVTSAQKNPTAFYLCASSMGGWRNYNEQFFGPGTRLTVL.

This clone was detected only once. The rearrangement uses TRBV9 and TRBJ2-7; TRBD1 might be the D (7 bases). Germline V CDR1 and CDR2: SGDLS, YYNGEE. This CDR3 is 13 amino acids long. Trimming left V 3 bases short and J 5 bases short, with 12 bases between. For the CDR3, the DNA is TGTGCCAGCAGCGCAGGGGGGTCTGACGAGCAGTACTTC. Translating gives CASSAGGSDEQYF.

V usage is TRBV5-1 and J usage is TRBJ2-1; D is unresolved. Per the germline V gene, CDR1 is SGHRS and CDR2 is YFSETQ. The CDR3 runs to 16 residues. Deletions cut 0 bases from V and 3 bases from J, with 13 bases between. This CDR3 reads CASSLEGVRGYNEQFF. CDR3 coding DNA: TGCGCCAGCAGCTTGGAAGGAGTCAGAGGCTACAATGAGCAGTTCTTC.

This chain uses TRBV30 with TRBJ1-1; 9 bases fit TRBD1. After removal of 5 bases from V and 3 bases from J, the junction contained 4 bases not matched to a gene. This CDR3 comprises 13 residues. Germline CDR1 GTSNPN, CDR2 SVGIG (reference sequence). This chain's CDR3 is CAWGTGGYTEAFF. The CDR3 DNA follows: TGTGCCTGGGGCACAGGGGGCTACACTGAAGCTTTCTTT.

This chain uses TRBV20-1 with TRBJ1-2; D remains ambiguous. V lost 6 bases and J 3 bases, leaving 8 bases between the germline ends. The CDR3 spans 11 residues. The V gene's germline CDR1 is DFQATT and CDR2 SNEGSKA (reference sequence). CDR3 sequence: CSASPDYGYTF. The CDR3, as DNA: TGCAGTGCCAGTCCCGACTATGGCTACACCTTC.

The chain combines TRBV15 with TRBJ1-2; 12 nucleotides align to TRBD1. Unmatched junction bases numbered 6, after V lost 8 bases and J lost 2 bases. The CDR3 totals 15 residues. Germline V gives CDR1 LNHNV, CDR2 YYDKDF (reference sequence). The CDR3 DNA follows: TGTGCCACCGGGGACAGGGGGCATCTAAACTATGGCTACACCTTC. Protein product: CATGDRGHLNYGYTF.

This chain links TRBV4-1 with TRBJ2-7, with D maybe TRBD2 (5 bases). Per the germline V gene, CDR1 is MGHRA and CDR2 is YSYEKL. Trimming took 1 base from V and 6 from J, leaving 10 bases between them. The CDR3 loop spans 13 amino acids. The DNA for the CDR3 is TGCGCCAGCAGCCAAGTTCTGGGGAGCGAGCAGTACTTC. Its protein product is CASSQVLGSEQYF.